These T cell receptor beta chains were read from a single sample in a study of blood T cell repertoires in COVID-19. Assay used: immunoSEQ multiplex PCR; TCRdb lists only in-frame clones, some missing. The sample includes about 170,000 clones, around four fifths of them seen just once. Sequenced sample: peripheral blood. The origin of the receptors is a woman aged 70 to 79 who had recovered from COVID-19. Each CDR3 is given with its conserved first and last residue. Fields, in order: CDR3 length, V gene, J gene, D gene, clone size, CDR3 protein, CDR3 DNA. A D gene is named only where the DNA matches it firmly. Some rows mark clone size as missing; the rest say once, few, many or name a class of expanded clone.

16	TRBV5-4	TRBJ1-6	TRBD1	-	CASSRGTAGDNSPLHF	TGTGCCAGCAGCCGGGGGACAGCCGGGGATAATTCACCCCTCCACTTT
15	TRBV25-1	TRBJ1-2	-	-	CASSEWRDLDYGYTF	TGTGCCAGCAGTGAATGGAGGGATCTGGACTATGGCTACACCTTC
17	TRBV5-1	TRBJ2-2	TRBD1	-	CASSALDRGLDTGELFF	TGCGCCAGCAGCGCGCTAGACAGGGGCTTGGATACCGGGGAGCTGTTTTTT
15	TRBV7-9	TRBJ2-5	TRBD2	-	CASSAIAGPQETQYF	TGTGCCAGCAGCGCGATAGCGGGGCCTCAAGAGACCCAGTACTTC
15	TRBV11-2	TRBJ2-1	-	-	CASSLPRLASNEQFF	TGTGCCAGCAGCTTACCCCGCCTAGCGAGCAATGAGCAGTTCTTC
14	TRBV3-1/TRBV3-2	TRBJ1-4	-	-	CASSQQLTNEKLFF	TGTGCCAGCAGCCAACAACTAACTAATGAAAAACTGTTTTTT
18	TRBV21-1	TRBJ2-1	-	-	CASSKGGGDRARANEQFF	TGTGCCAGCAGCAAAGGTGGCGGGGACAGGGCCCGGGCCAATGAGCAGTTCTTC
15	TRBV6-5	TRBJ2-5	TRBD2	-	CASSTLAGGQETQYF	TGTGCCAGCAGCACACTAGCGGGGGGGCAAGAGACCCAGTACTTC
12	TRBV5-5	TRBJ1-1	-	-	CASSPGPAEAFF	TGTGCCAGCAGCCCTGGGCCCGCTGAAGCTTTCTTT
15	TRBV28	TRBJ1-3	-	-	CATASTPGPEGTIYF	TGTGCCACCGCTTCAACTCCGGGCCCGGAGGGTACCATATATTTT
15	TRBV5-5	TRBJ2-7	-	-	CASSLTSGLNAEQYF	TGTGCCAGCAGCTTGACGTCGGGACTTAATGCCGAGCAGTACTTC
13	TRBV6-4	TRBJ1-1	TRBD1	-	CASSAQGGAEAFF	TGTGCCAGCAGTGCCCAAGGGGGCGCGGAAGCTTTCTTT
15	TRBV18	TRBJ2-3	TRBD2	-	CASSQTGGSTDTQYF	TGTGCCAGCTCACAGACGGGGGGGAGCACAGATACGCAGTATTTT
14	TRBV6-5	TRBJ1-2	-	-	CASSYSQANYGYTF	TGTGCCAGCAGTTACTCGCAGGCGAACTATGGCTACACCTTC
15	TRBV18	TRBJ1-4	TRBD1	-	CASSPPGQWAEKLFF	TGTGCCAGCTCACCCCCGGGACAGTGGGCTGAAAAACTGTTTTTT
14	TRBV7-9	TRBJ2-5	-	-	CASSNSAGDGTQYF	TGTGCCAGCAGCAATTCCGCAGGGGATGGGACCCAGTACTTC
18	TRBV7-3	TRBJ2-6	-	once	CASSLRAGGSSGANVLTF	TGTGCCAGCAGCTTACGGGCAGGGGGGAGCTCTGGGGCCAACGTCCTGACTTTC
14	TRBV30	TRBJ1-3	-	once	CAWSRTGAGNTIYF	TGTGCCTGGAGCCGGACGGGGGCTGGAAACACCATATATTTT
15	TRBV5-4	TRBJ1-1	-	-	CASTHLQGGDTEAFF	TGTGCCAGCACCCATTTACAGGGTGGGGACACTGAAGCTTTCTTT
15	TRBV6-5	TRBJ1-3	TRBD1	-	CASQRDRDSGNTIYF	TGTGCCAGCCAGCGGGACAGGGACTCTGGAAACACCATATATTTT
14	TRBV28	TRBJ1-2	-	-	CASSLSPAAGGYTF	TGTGCCAGCAGTTTATCCCCAGCCGCGGGGGGCTACACCTTC
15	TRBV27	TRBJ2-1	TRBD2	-	CASSFGREGYNEQFF	TGTGCCAGCAGTTTTGGGCGGGAGGGGTACAATGAGCAGTTCTTC